The next 29 T cell receptor beta chains were all read from a single sample in a study of cytomegalovirus exposure and HLA in healthy donors. It was with 60 Vbeta and 13 Jbeta primers that the PCR ran. Some clones are missing from TCRdb's copy, which holds only in-frame ones; the method was immunoSEQ multiplex PCR. The table has 140,000 to 150,000 clones, just under 70% seen once. Sequencing used PBMCs. These receptors all stem from a man between 60 and 70 years old in good health and CMV-seronegative.

The CDR3 nucleotides are TGTGCCAGCAGCTTATGGGGGCGCGTTGGCACCGGGGAGCTGTTTTTT. This translates into CASSLWGRVGTGELFF. This chain links TRBV11-2 with TRBJ2-2; possibly TRBD1 for D (6 bases). The germline V and J ends were trimmed by 2 bases and 4 bases, with 14 bases remaining between them. Germline values: CDR1 SGHAT, CDR2 FQNNGV. The CDR3 runs to 16 residues.

The chain uses TRBV28 and TRBJ2-3; 12 bases map to TRBD2. The CDR3 spans 16 residues. Germline CDR1 is MDHEN and CDR2 is SYDVKM. The ends lost 5 bases at V and 5 bases at J; junction bases unmatched: 8. Here the CDR3 reads CASSPERTSGKDTQYF. The CDR3 nucleotides are TGTGCCAGCAGTCCTGAAAGGACTAGCGGGAAAGATACGCAGTATTTT.

The chain combines TRBV6-1 with TRBJ2-5; maybe TRBD1 (5 bases). CDR1 and CDR2 (germline): MNHNS, SASEGT. The CDR3 spans 13 residues. Trimming removed 6 bases from V and 5 bases from J, with 13 bases in between. For the CDR3, the DNA is TGTGCCAGCAGGCTCAGGGTCATCGAGACCCAGTACTTC. Residues: CASRLRVIETQYF.

The rearrangement links TRBV9 to TRBJ2-5, with D tentatively TRBD2 (5 bases). CDR3 length: 13 residues. The germline V and J ends were trimmed by 4 bases and 4 bases, with 11 bases remaining between them. CDR1 is SGDLS, CDR2 YYNGEE, per germline. In DNA, the CDR3 is TGTGCCAGCAGCTCATACCTAGCAGAGACCCAGTACTTC. It translates to CASSSYLAETQYF.

The chain uses TRBV5-3 and TRBJ2-2, with TRBD1 matching 7 bases. Being an ORF, TRBV5-3 has a function that is uncertain. CDR3 length equals 16 residues. Trimming took 3 bases from V and 3 from J; bases not matched to a gene: 8. The CDR3 sequence is CARSSHRGSDTGELFF. CDR3 nucleotides: TGTGCCAGAAGCTCCCACAGGGGATCGGACACCGGGGAGCTGTTTTTT.

Comments on this clone: At one end, the junction sequence differs from germline, possibly due to a read error. This chain uses TRBV7-7 with TRBJ1-1; D not resolved. This CDR3 is built from 13 residues. Germline V CDR1 and CDR2: SSHAT, FNYEAQ (reference sequence). CDR3 nucleotides: TGTGCTAGCAGCTTAATTATGGGCGCTGAAGCTTTCTTT. Residues: CASSLIMGAEAFF.

The CDR3 DNA reads TGTGCCAGCACCCTAGTGGGACTAGCGTCGAGCTCCTACGAGCAGTACTTC. Protein: CASTLVGLASSSYEQYF. The chain joins TRBV7-2 to TRBJ2-7, with 10 positions matching TRBD2. The germline V gene encodes CDR1 SGHTA and CDR2 FQGNSA. CDR3 size: 17 residues. The trim removed 7 bases at V and 0 bases at J, leaving 12 bases unmatched.

This sequence joins TRBV4-3 and TRBJ1-2; D possibly corresponds to TRBD1 (6 bases). Between the trimmed V and J ends, which lost 0 bases and 8 bases, there was a span of 16 bases. Germline CDR1 is LGHNA and CDR2 is YSLEER. This CDR3 region has 15 residues. This CDR3 is CASSQEGAEMRGYTF. The CDR3 region has the DNA TGCGCCAGCAGCCAAGAGGGGGCAGAAATGAGAGGCTACACCTTC.

V usage is TRBV2 and J usage is TRBJ1-2, with D possibly matching TRBD1 (5 bases). The CDR3 totals 15 residues. With 2 bases removed from V and 3 bases from J, the gap between germline ends came to 13 bases. From germline, CDR1 is SNHLY and CDR2 FYNNEI. CDR3: CASSENPQGHYGYTF. DNA for the CDR3: TGTGCCAGCAGTGAAAACCCTCAGGGTCACTATGGCTACACCTTC.

This clone is a singleton in its sample. This chain joins TRBV7-9 and TRBJ2-3; 8 positions match TRBD2. The CDR3 covers 17 residues. CDR1 and CDR2 from the germline V gene are SEHNR and FQNEAQ (reference sequence). Trimming at V came to 5 bases and at J to 3 bases, leaving 13 bases not matched to a gene. CDR3 amino acids: CASSGVGERELTDTQYF. The DNA for the CDR3 is TGTGCCAGCAGCGGAGTTGGCGAGCGGGAGTTGACAGATACGCAGTATTTT.

This clone was seen only a few times. The chain links TRBV28 to TRBJ1-1, with TRBD1 identical over 7 bases. V trimming: 4 bases; J trimming: 6 bases; junction bases outside the gene matches: 2. Germline CDR1 MDHEN, CDR2 SYDVKM. The CDR3 covers 12 residues. The CDR3 DNA reads as TGTGCCAGCAGTTCGACAGGGTCTGAAGCTTTCTTT. Encoded protein: CASSSTGSEAFF.

The V and J genes are TRBV18 and TRBJ1-1, with a possible D match to TRBD1 (6 bases). Germline V gene sequence: CDR1 KGHSH, CDR2 LQKENI. V was pared by 4 bases and J by 4 bases, with 16 bases between. The CDR3 has 15 residues. Written as DNA, the CDR3 is TGTGCCAGCTCACTGGGGGCAAGACGGCTCACTGAAGCTTTCTTT. Protein product: CASSLGARRLTEAFF. Full variable domain (missing parts from reference TRBV18 and TRBJ1-1): NAGVMQNPRHLVRRRGQEARLRCSPMKGHSHVYWYRQLPEEGLKFMVYLQKENIIDESGMPKERFSAEFPKEGPSILRIQQVVRGDSAAYFCASSLGARRLTEAFFGQGTRLTVV.

The V call is TRBV30, the J call TRBJ2-7; 8 bases align to TRBD1. This CDR3 region has 13 residues. CDR1 and CDR2 from the germline V gene are GTSNPN and SVGIG (reference sequence). V was clipped by 2 bases and J by 3 bases; unmatched bases: 3. CDR3 residues: CAWSPGTGYEQYF. The CDR3 DNA follows: TGTGCCTGGAGTCCTGGGACAGGCTACGAGCAGTACTTC. The full variable domain, in which reference TRBV30 and TRBJ2-7 provide the parts outside the CDR3, is SQTIHQWPATLVQPVGSPLSLECTVEGTSNPNLYWYRQAAGRGLQLLFYSVGIGQISSEVPQNLSASRPQDRQFILSSKKLLLSDSGFYLCAWSPGTGYEQYFGPGTRLTVT.

This clone was observed a few times. The rearrangement uses TRBV6-1 and TRBJ1-1, with D possibly being TRBD1 (5 bases). CDR1 is MNHNS and CDR2 is SASEGT in the germline V gene. This CDR3 is built from 11 residues. The V end was cut by 6 bases, the J end by 11 bases, with 13 bases between. The CDR3 loop reads CASRDNGAAFF. The CDR3 DNA sequence: TGTGCCAGCAGGGACAACGGCGCTGCTTTCTTT.

There are a few counts of this clone. This chain joins TRBV4-3 and TRBJ1-5; 7 bases are shared with TRBD1. Germline CDR1 is LGHNA and CDR2 is YSLEER. J was trimmed by 0 bases and V by 4 bases; bases with no gene match: 3. The CDR3 has 15 amino acids. The CDR3 bases are TGCGCCAGCAGCCCGACAGGGTCTAGCAATCAGCCCCAGCATTTT. This translates into CASSPTGSSNQPQHF.

This clone was observed a few times. The J gene is TRBJ1-1, the V gene TRBV28; possible D gene TRBD1, 6 bases. With 1 base removed from V and 5 bases from J, the gap between germline ends came to 8 bases. The CDR3 has 13 residues. Germline V CDR1 and CDR2: MDHEN, SYDVKM. CDR3 amino acids: CASSLLGATEAFF. CDR3 coding DNA: TGTGCCAGCAGTTTATTGGGGGCGACTGAAGCTTTCTTT. Drawing the rest from reference TRBV28 and TRBJ1-1, the complete variable domain is DVKVTQSSRYLVKRTGEKVFLECVQDMDHENMFWYRQDPGLGLRLIYFSYDVKMKEKGDIPEGYSVSREKKERFSLILESASTNQTSMYLCASSLLGATEAFFGQGTRLTVV.

J is TRBJ2-7 and V is TRBV11-2; weak D call: TRBD2 (6 bases). The CDR3 has 13 amino acids. Trimming removed 7 bases at V and 5 bases at J, with 15 bases between. Per the germline V gene, CDR1 is SGHAT and CDR2 is FQNNGV. The CDR3 region has the DNA TGTGCCAGCACCTTGGGGTGGGGGGACGAGCAGTACTTC. Residues: CASTLGWGDEQYF.

The V and J genes are TRBV7-8 and TRBJ2-1; TRBD2 agrees at 7 bases. Germline assignment: CDR1 SGHVS and CDR2 FQNEAQ. The CDR3 loop spans 15 amino acids. Trimming at V came to 7 bases and at J to 3 bases, leaving 9 bases not matched to a gene. The CDR3 coding sequence is TGTGCCAGCACCTCGTCTAGCGGCTACTACAATGAGCAGTTCTTC. It is translated as CASTSSSGYYNEQFF.

The gene calls are TRBV2 and TRBJ2-5; 9 bases are a match to TRBD2. V shed 5 bases and J 1 base; nucleotides not matched to a gene: 8. This CDR3 contains 16 residues. Looked up from germline, CDR1 is SNHLY and CDR2 is FYNNEI. The CDR3 loop reads CASSSSTSGPQETQYF. The CDR3 DNA sequence: TGTGCCAGCAGTTCCTCGACTAGCGGCCCCCAAGAGACCCAGTACTTC.

The CDR3 loop is CASSRGTGGARGYGYTF. For the CDR3, the DNA is TGTGCCAGCAGTCGAGGGACAGGGGGCGCCAGGGGCTATGGCTACACCTTC. The rearrangement joins TRBV27 to TRBJ1-2; TRBD1 aligns across 12 bases. CDR1 is MNHEY, CDR2 SMNVEV, per germline (reference sequence). With 5 bases clipped from V and 4 bases from J, the junction kept 11 bases outside the gene matches. This CDR3 region has 17 residues.

This clone was detected once. The rearrangement links TRBV5-4 to TRBJ1-1; TRBD1 matches 7 bases. CDR3 length: 16 residues. V shed 0 bases, J shed 5 bases, and the junction held 10 bases outside the gene matches. CDR1 and CDR2 (germline): SGHNT, YYREEE (reference sequence). The CDR3 region is CASSLGTPGQLTEAFF. CDR3 nucleotides: TGTGCCAGCAGCTTGGGGACGCCGGGACAGCTGACTGAAGCTTTCTTT. Complete variable domain (other parts from reference TRBV5-4 and TRBJ1-1): ETGVTQSPTHLIKTRGQQVTLRCSSQSGHNTVSWYQQALGQGPQFIFQYYREEENGRGNFPPRFSGLQFPNYSSELNVNALELDDSALYLCASSLGTPGQLTEAFFGQGTRLTVV.

In its sample, this clone was seen a few times. V gene TRBV4-1 combines with J gene TRBJ2-5, with TRBD1 identical over 7 bases. The CDR3 is 15 amino acids. The germline CDR1 and CDR2 sequences are MGHRA and YSYEKL. V gave up 3 bases and J gave up 2 bases; unmatched junction bases: 6. DNA of the CDR3: TGCGCCAGCAGCCATTTACCGGGACAGCAAGAGACCCAGTACTTC. Encoded protein: CASSHLPGQQETQYF.

A few counts support this clone. In nucleotides, the CDR3 is TGTGCCAGCAGTGATAACAGGGGGCTGGGGGAGACCCAGTACTTC. This gives the protein CASSDNRGLGETQYF. The V call is TRBV6-1, the J call TRBJ2-5, with TRBD1 matching 9 bases. Unmatched junction bases numbered 7, after V lost 3 bases and J lost 5 bases. The CDR3 is 15 residues long. Germline-derived CDR1 and CDR2 are MNHNS and SASEGT.

The chain uses TRBV4-3 and TRBJ2-2; 7 bases are shared with TRBD1. The CDR3 consists of 16 residues. Trimming at V came to 1 base and at J to 0 bases, leaving 2 bases not matched to a gene. Germline V gives CDR1 LGHNA, CDR2 YSLEER. Written as DNA, the CDR3 is TGCGCCAGCAGCCAAGGACAGGGCGCGAACACCGGGGAGCTGTTTTTT. It codes for CASSQGQGANTGELFF.

This clone turned up a few times. V and J are TRBV5-5 and TRBJ2-2, with TRBD1 matching 8 bases. The germline V gene encodes CDR1 SGHKS and CDR2 YYEKEE (reference sequence). The V and J ends lost 1 base and 14 bases, in that order; junction bases with no gene match: 13. This CDR3 is built from 15 residues. CDR3 region: CASSLSWGQGARLFF. CDR3 nucleotide sequence: TGTGCCAGCAGCTTGAGCTGGGGGCAGGGGGCTAGACTGTTTTTT.

The CDR3 DNA reads as TGTGCCAGCAGCCTGCTTAGGGCAGGGCAGCCCCAGCATTTT. Translating it yields CASSLLRAGQPQHF. The J gene is TRBJ1-5, the V gene TRBV6-5; TRBD1 might be the D (5 bases). V lost 6 bases, J lost 7 bases, and 16 bases lay in between. The length of the CDR3 is 14 residues. The V gene's germline CDR1 is MNHEY and CDR2 SVGAGI.

A few counts support this clone. This chain uses TRBV29-1 with TRBJ2-7; possible D gene TRBD2, 6 bases. The CDR3 contains 14 residues. Trimming stripped 1 base from V and 2 bases from J, with 12 bases between. Germline lookup yields CDR1 SQVTM and CDR2 ANQGSEA. The CDR3 DNA follows: TGCAGCGTTGAAGGCGGGGCAGAGACCTACGAGCAGTACTTC. Amino acid sequence: CSVEGGAETYEQYF.

The V and J genes are TRBV19 and TRBJ2-1; 9 nucleotides line up with TRBD2. From germline, CDR1 is LNHDA and CDR2 SQIVND (reference sequence). With 3 bases clipped from V and 7 bases from J, the junction kept 4 bases outside the gene matches. The CDR3 runs to 14 residues. CDR3 nucleotides: TGTGCCAGTAGTATTAATAGCGGGAGAAATGAGCAGTTCTTC. It codes for CASSINSGRNEQFF.

The chain links TRBV7-9 to TRBJ2-7, with 8 bases identical to TRBD1. CDR1 and CDR2 from the germline V gene are SEHNR and FQNEAQ (reference sequence). This CDR3 has 16 residues. The ends lost 3 bases at V and 4 bases at J; junction bases unmatched: 11. The CDR3 DNA reads TGTGCCAGCAGCTTCACGGGGGACAGGAAGATGTACGAGCAGTACTTC. The encoded protein is CASSFTGDRKMYEQYF.